The entry that follows covers one T cell receptor (beta chain) sequence. Its antigen is unknown. These data belong to a study of breast tumors, draining lymph nodes, adjacent tissues. TCRdb processed the multiplex PCR reads anew with MiXCR; each CDR3 protein has one entry. The table has roughly 110,000 distinct CDR3 sequences, roughly 29% seen once. V trimming: 6 bases; J trimming: 1 base; junction bases outside the gene matches: 8. Per the germline V gene, CDR1 is SGHKS and CDR2 is YYEKEE (reference sequence). This CDR3 has 15 residues. Samples came from axillary lymph nodes draining the breast cancer. Whole-study results and caveats: Data only fit, rather than demonstrated, lymph node origin of most tumor T cells. Tumor and nontumor repertoires were significantly more similar in luminal-like than in basal-like breast cancer. Compared with lymph nodes, tumors were less diverse; compared with nontumor tissue, more.

The source is a female donor with breast cancer. Some clones in this sample may be carry-over from other donors' samples. The chain is built from TRBV5-5 and TRBJ1-1; TRBD1 matches at 8 bases. Input material: axillary lymph node tissue. In DNA form, the CDR3 reads TGTGCCAGCACCGACCCCGGGACAGGGAACACTGAAGCTTTCTTT. Encoded protein: CASTDPGTGNTEAFF.